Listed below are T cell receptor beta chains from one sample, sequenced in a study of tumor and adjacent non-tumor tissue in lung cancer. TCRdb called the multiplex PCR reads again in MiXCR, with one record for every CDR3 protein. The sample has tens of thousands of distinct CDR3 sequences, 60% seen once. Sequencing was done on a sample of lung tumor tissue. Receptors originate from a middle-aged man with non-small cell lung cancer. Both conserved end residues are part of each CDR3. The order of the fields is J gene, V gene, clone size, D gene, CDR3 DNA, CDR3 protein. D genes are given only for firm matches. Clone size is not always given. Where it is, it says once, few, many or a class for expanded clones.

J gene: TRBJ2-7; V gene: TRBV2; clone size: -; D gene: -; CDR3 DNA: TGTGCCAGCAGTGGAGGGGGGACGGTACACGAGCAGTACTTC; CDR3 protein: CASSGGGTVHEQYF
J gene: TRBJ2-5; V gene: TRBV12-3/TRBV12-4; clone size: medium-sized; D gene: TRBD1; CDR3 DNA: TGTGCCAGCAGTTTACAAGCTAACAGGGGGGAGACCCAGTACTTC; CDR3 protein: CASSLQANRGETQYF
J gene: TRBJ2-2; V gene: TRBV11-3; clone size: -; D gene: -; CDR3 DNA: TGTGCTAGCAGCATAGACAGGACGAACACCGGGGACCTGTTTTTT; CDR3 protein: CASSIDRTNTGDLFF
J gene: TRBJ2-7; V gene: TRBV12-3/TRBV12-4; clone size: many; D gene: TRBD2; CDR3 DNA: TGTGCCAGCAGTCCGCCCCCTTGGGTAGCGGGGAGGTACGAGCAGTACTTC; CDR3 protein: CASSPPPWVAGRYEQYF
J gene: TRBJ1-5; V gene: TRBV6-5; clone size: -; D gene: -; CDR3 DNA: TGTGCCAGCAGTTACTCGGCGGGGTCAGATCGGCCCCAGCATTTT; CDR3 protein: CASSYSAGSDRPQHF
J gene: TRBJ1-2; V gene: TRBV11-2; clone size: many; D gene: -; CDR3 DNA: TGTGCCAGCAGCCCTACCGAAGCCTATGGCTACACCTTC; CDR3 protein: CASSPTEAYGYTF
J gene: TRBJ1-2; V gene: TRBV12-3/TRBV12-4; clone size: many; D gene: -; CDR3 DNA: TGTGCCAGCACCGCGAGGGGCTATGGCTACACCTTC; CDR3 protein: CASTARGYGYTF
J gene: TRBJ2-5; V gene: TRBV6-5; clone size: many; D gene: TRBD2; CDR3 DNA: TGTGCCAGCAGTCCCGGACTAGCGGAATCTAGATGGGGCCAGTACTTC; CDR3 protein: CASSPGLAESRWGQYF
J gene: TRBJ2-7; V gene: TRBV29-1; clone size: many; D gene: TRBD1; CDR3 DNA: TGCAGCGCTGGGGGACAGGGTTCTCGCGAGCAGTACTTC; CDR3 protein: CSAGGQGSREQYF
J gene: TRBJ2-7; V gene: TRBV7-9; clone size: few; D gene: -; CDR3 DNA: TGTGCCAGCAGCTACCAGGTGGGGTACGAGCAGTACTTC; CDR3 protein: CASSYQVGYEQYF
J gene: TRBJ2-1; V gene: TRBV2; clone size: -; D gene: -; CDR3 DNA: TGTGCCAGCAGTGAAACCAGGCTACAGAATGAGCAGTTCTTC; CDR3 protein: CASSETRLQNEQFF
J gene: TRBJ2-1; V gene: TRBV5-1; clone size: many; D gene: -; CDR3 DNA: TGCGCCAGCCGTCCCACCCCCCAGGGCAATGAGCAGTTCTTC; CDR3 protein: CASRPTPQGNEQFF
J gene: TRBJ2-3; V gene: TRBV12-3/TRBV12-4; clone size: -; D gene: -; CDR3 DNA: TGTGCCAGCAGTTTAGAGTTCCGGCGGCCCCAGTATTTT; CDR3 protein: CASSLEFRRPQYF
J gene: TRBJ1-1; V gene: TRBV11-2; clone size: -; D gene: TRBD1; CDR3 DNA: TGTGCCAGCAGTCTCGGACAGGTGGGCACTGAAGCTTTCTTT; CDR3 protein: CASSLGQVGTEAFF
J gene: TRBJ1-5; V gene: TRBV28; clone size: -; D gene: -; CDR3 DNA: TGTGCCAGCAATTTAACACTGAGGGAACAGCCCCAGCATTTT; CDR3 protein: CASNLTLREQPQHF
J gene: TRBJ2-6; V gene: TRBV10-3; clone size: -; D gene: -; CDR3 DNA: TGTGCCTTCAGTGATTGGGGCTCTGGAGCCAACGTCCTGACTTTC; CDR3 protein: CAFSDWGSGANVLTF
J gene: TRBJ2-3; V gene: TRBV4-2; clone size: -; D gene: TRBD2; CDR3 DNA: TGTGCCAGCAGCCCGGGACTAATAGACGATACGCAGTATTTT; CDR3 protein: CASSPGLIDDTQYF
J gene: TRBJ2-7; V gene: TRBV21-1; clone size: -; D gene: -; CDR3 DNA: TGTGCCAGCAGCAAAGAAGGAGGGCTAGCGGGAGGGCCGAGCTCCTACGAGCAGTACTTC; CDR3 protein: CASSKEGGLAGGPSSYEQYF
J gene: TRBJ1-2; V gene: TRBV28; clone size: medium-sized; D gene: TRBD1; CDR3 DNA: TGTGCCAGCAGTCCGGGACAGGGGGCGCGGATCTATGGCTACACCTTC; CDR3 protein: CASSPGQGARIYGYTF
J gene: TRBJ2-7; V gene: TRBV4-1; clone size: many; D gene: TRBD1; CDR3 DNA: TGCGCCAGCAGCCAAGGCCGACAGGGCTCCTACGAGCAGTACTTC; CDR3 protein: CASSQGRQGSYEQYF
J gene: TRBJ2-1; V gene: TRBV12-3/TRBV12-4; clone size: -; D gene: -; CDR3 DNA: TGTGCCAGCAGTTTGGAGGGGCCCTTCAATGAGCAGTTCTTC; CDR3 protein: CASSLEGPFNEQFF
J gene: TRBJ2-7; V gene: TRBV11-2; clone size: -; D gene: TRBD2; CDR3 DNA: TGTGCCAGCAGTCCCCAAGCGGGGGGGTGCGTGCAGTACTTC; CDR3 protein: CASSPQAGGCVQYF
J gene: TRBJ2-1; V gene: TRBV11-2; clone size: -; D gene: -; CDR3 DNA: TGTCCCAGCAGCTTAGGGACATCCTACAATGAGCAGTTCTTC; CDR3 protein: CPSSLGTSYNEQFF
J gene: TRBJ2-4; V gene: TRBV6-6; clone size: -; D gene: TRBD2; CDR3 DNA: TGTGCTAGCAGTTGTTCGAATCGTCCGGGAGCGGGGGCACTAAACATTCAGTACTTC; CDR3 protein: CASSCSNRPGAGALNIQYF
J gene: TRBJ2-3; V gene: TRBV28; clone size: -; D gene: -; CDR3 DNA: TGTGCCAGCAGTTCCGAGGTGGATATGCAGTATTTT; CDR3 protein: CASSSEVDMQYF
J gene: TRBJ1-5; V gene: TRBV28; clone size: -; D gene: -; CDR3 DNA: TGTGCCAACATGGGGAAGGGCTCCTCTAGGGAGCCCCAGCATTTT; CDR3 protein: CANMGKGSSREPQHF
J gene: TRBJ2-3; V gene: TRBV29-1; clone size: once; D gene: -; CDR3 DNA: TGCAAGGTTGTCCAGGGGCTTTTCACAGATACGCAGTATTTT; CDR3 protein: CKVVQGLFTDTQYF
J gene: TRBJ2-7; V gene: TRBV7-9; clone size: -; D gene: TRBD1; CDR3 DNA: TGTGCCAGTAGCCCTAAGGACAGGGCGTACGAGCAGTACTTC; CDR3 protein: CASSPKDRAYEQYF
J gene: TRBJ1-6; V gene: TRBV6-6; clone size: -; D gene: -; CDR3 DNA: TGTGCCAGCAGTTACGTTGAGACGAGCACATATAATTCACCCCTCCACTTT; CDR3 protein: CASSYVETSTYNSPLHF
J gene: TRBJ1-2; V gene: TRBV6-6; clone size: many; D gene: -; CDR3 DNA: TGTGCCAGCAGTTACTCGTGGAGGGACTATGGCTACACCTTC; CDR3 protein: CASSYSWRDYGYTF
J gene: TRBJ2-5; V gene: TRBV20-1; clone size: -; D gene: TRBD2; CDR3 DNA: TGCAGTGCCCAGACTAACGGGGGGAAAGAAGGGACCCAGTACTTC; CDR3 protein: CSAQTNGGKEGTQYF
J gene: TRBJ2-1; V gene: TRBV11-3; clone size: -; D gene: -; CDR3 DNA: TGTGCCAGCAACTTGGCGGTGGCCTCCTACAATGAGCAGTTCTTC; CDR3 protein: CASNLAVASYNEQFF
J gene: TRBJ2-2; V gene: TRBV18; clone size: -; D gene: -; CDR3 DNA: TGTGCCAGCTCACCATTAGCTGTCGGGGAACTGTTTTTT; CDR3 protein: CASSPLAVGELFF
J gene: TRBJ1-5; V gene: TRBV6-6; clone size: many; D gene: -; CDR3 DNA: TGTGCCGTGGCAGGGGCTAATCAGCCCCAGCATTTT; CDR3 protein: CAVAGANQPQHF
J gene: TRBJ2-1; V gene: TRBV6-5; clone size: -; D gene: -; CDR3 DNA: TGTGCCAGCAGTTACTCGTTCATAGAGGGAGGACCGGCCGATGAGCAGTTCTTC; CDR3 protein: CASSYSFIEGGPADEQFF
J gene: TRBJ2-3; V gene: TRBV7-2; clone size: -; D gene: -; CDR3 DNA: TGTGCCAGCAGCACGACACGGTATACGCAGTATTTT; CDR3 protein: CASSTTRYTQYF
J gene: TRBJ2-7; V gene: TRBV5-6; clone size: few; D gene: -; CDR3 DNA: TGTGTCAGCAGTTTGGGGAGGCCCTACGAGCAGTACTTC; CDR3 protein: CVSSLGRPYEQYF
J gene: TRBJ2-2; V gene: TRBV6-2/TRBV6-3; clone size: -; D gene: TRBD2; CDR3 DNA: TGTGCCAACAGAAGGGACTACACTTACACCGGGGAGCTGTTTTTT; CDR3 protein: CANRRDYTYTGELFF
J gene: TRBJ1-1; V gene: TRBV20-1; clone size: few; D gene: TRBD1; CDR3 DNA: TGCAGTGCTAGATGGAAACAGGGGGATAAGGGTGAAGCTTTCTTT; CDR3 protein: CSARWKQGDKGEAFF
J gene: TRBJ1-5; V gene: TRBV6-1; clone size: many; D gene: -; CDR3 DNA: TGTGCCAGCAGTGAAGGCAAATCTAGCAATCAGAACCAGCATTTT; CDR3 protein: CASSEGKSSNQNQHF
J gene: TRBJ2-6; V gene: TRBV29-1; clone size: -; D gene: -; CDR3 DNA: TGCACCGTTGGAGAGCTCTGGGGGGCCAACGTCCTGACTTTT; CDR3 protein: CTVGELWGANVLTF
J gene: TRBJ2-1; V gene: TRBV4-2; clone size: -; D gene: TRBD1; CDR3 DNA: TGTGCCAGCAGCCACGGAACAGGGGGCACCGACAATGAGCAGTTCTTC; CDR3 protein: CASSHGTGGTDNEQFF
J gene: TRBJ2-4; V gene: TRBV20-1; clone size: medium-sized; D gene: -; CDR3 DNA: TGCAGTGCTAGGCTCTGGCAGGACATTCAGTACTTC; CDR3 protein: CSARLWQDIQYF
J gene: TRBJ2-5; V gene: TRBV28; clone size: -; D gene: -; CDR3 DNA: TGTGCCAGCAGTTTGGTCCGGGTGCGTTCCCTACGAGAGACCCAGTACTTC; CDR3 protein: CASSLVRVRSLRETQYF
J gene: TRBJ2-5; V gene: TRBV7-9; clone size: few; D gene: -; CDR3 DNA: TGTGCCAGCAGCTTCGGGGGGCTAGACCAAGAGACCCAGTACTTC; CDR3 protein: CASSFGGLDQETQYF
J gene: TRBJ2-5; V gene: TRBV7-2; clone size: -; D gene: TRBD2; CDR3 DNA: TGTGCCAGCAGCTTAGCGGGACTAGGGAAAGAGACCCAGTACTTC; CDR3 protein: CASSLAGLGKETQYF
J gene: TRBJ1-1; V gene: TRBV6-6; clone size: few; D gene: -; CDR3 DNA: TGTGCCAGCAAAGGGGGGGAAACGACTGAAGCTTTCTTT; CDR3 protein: CASKGGETTEAFF
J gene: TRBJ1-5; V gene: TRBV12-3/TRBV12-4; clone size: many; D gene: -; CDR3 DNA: TGTGCCAGCAGCTTCGACCGCAATCAGCCCCAGCATTTT; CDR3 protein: CASSFDRNQPQHF
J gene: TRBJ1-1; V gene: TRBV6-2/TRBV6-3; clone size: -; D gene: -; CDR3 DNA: TGTGCCAGCGATCCGGGACGGTTGAACACTGCAGCTTTCTTT; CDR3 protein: CASDPGRLNTAAFF
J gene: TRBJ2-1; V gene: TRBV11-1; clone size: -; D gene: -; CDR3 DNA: TGTGCCAGCAGCTCCCGGGGAGGAGGCTCCTACTATGTGCAGTTCTTC; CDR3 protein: CASSSRGGGSYYVQFF
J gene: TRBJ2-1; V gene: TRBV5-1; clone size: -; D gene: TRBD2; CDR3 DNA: TGCGCCAGCAGCTTGAGCCTAGCGGGCAATGAGCAGTTCTTC; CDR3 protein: CASSLSLAGNEQFF
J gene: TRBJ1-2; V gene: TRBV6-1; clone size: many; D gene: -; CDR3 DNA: TGTGCCAGCAGTGAAACCCGGATTGACTATGGCTACACCTTC; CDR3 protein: CASSETRIDYGYTF
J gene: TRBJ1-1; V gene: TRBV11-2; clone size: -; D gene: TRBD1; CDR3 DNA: TGTTCCAGCAGCTTCGGACAGGTGGGCACTGAGGCTTTCTTT; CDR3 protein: CSSSFGQVGTEAFF
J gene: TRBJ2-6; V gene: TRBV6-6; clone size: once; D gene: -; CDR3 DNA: TGTGCTAGCAGTGGCACGTCTGGGGCCAACGTCCTGACTTTC; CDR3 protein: CASSGTSGANVLTF